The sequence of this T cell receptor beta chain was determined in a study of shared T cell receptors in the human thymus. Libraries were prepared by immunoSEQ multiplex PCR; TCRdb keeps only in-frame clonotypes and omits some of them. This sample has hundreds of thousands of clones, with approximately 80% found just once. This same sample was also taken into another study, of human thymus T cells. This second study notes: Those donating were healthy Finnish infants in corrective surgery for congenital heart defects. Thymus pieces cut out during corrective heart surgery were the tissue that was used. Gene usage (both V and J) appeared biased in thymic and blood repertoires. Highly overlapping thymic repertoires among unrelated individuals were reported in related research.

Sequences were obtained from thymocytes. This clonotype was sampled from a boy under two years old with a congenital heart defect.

CDR3 sequence reads: CASSPAGHSYNEQFF. The CDR3 nucleotides are TGTGCCAGCAGCCCCGCAGGCCACTCCTACAATGAGCAGTTCTTC. This chain joins TRBV13 and TRBJ2-1; D call uncertain. Germline-derived CDR1 and CDR2 are PRHDT and FYEKMQ (reference sequence). There are 15 residues in the CDR3. V was clipped by 5 bases and J by 0 bases, with 11 bases between them.